This entry features one TCR beta chain sequence. Per the authors' pipeline: Nucleated cell counts were estimated from reference gene primer amplification. Only in-frame clones appear in the TCRdb table, and some are missing; sequencing was by immunoSEQ multiplex PCR. That table furnishes V, J and clone size, whereas the DNA furnished D and trimming. This table has 350,000 to 400,000 clones, more than 75% appearing once. This sample was taken from a study of blood T cell repertoires in COVID-19. The CDR3 contains 16 residues. The chain has TRBV21-1 and TRBJ1-2; TRBD1, the table's D call, lacks a check against the DNA. TRBV21-1 corresponds to a pseudogene. Sequenced sample: PBMCs or T cells enriched from blood (not recorded which). The receptor was derived from a young woman who had recovered from COVID-19. The CDR3 region is CASSRTGDLANYGYTF. CDR3 nucleotide sequence: TGTGCCAGCAGTAGGACAGGAGATCTAGCTAACTATGGCTACACCTTC.